The clone carrying this TCR beta chain occurred once. This sample stems from a study of blood T cell repertoires in COVID-19. Study-wide context: Spain, Italy and the United States supplied samples that represented acute and convalescent COVID-19. From T cells, B-cell-depleted T cells, or PBMCs came the material, which was cDNA or gDNA.

V shed 5 bases and J shed 5 bases, with 9 bases lying between them. The germline gives CDR1 MNHNY, CDR2 SVGAGI (reference sequence). This CDR3 spans 12 amino acids. Source study methods: Amplifying reference gene primers gave estimates of nucleated cell counts. Data came from immunoSEQ multiplex PCR; TCRdb stores just in-frame clones and leaves some out. For V, J and clone size, that table is used; D and trimming come from the DNA. This sample has over 200,000 clones; about 85% occur once, and the top ten carry approximately 8%. Source material: peripheral blood. This TCR came from a woman older than 75 with acute or convalescent COVID-19. J is TRBJ1-1 and V is TRBV6-6, with D unresolved. Here the CDR3 DNA reads TGTGCCAGCAGTCCGGTTGAGACTGAAGCTTTCTTT. Protein sequence: CASSPVETEAFF.